The 27 T cell receptor beta chains below all came from one sample that was sequenced in a study of cytomegalovirus exposure and HLA in healthy donors. The PCR used 60 Vbeta and 13 Jbeta primers. Sequencing used immunoSEQ multiplex PCR; TCRdb keeps in-frame clones, though not all of them. Of over 150,000 clones listed, about 81% are singletons. The sequencing sample was made of PBMCs. The receptors come from a man aged 30-40 years in good health and CMV-seropositive.

The CDR3: CASSQEGLAGGGLADTQYF. CDR3 DNA: TGCGCCAGCAGCCAAGAGGGCTTGGCTGGGGGGGGCCTGGCAGATACGCAGTATTTT. The chain links TRBV4-3 to TRBJ2-3, with TRBD2 as a possible D gene (7 bases). Deletions cut 0 bases from V and 4 bases from J, with 23 bases between. CDR3 length equals 19 residues. Germline V gene lookup returns CDR1 LGHNA and CDR2 YSLEER.

Only a few counts were recorded for this clone. The chain carries TRBV9 and TRBJ2-4; 7 positions agree with TRBD1. The germline gives CDR1 SGDLS, CDR2 YYNGEE. The CDR3 has 15 amino acids. V was pared by 0 bases and J by 6 bases, with 6 bases of the junction left unmatched. The CDR3 sequence: CASSVGQGVRNIQYF. CDR3 in DNA: TGTGCCAGCAGCGTAGGACAGGGTGTCAGAAACATTCAGTACTTC. Looking up the rest from reference TRBV9 and TRBJ2-4 gives the full variable domain: DSGVTQTPKHLITATGQRVTLRCSPRSGDLSVYWYQQSLDQGLQFLIQYYNGEERAKGNILERFSAQQFPDLHSELNLSSLELGDSALYFCASSVGQGVRNIQYFGAGTRLSVL.

This CDR3 is CASSLPGGEQYF. The CDR3 DNA reads TGTGCCAGCAGTTTACCTGGGGGGGAGCAGTACTTC. The chain uses TRBV28 and TRBJ2-7; TRBD2 might be the D (6 bases). Germline CDR1 MDHEN, CDR2 SYDVKM. The CDR3 is 12 residues long. V was pared by 2 bases and J by 7 bases, with 9 bases between.

The chain is built from TRBV11-2 and TRBJ2-3, with D perhaps TRBD1 (6 bases). The length of the CDR3 is 14 residues. Trimming shortened V by 6 bases and J by 0 bases, and 10 bases separated the two germline ends. CDR1 SGHAT and CDR2 FQNNGV come from the germline V gene. CDR3 coding DNA: TGTGCCAGCAGACAGGGTTCTAGCACAGATACGCAGTATTTT. This gives the protein CASRQGSSTDTQYF.

This chain connects TRBV19 to TRBJ1-2; TRBD1 aligns across 10 bases. V gave up 7 bases and J gave up 8 bases; unmatched junction bases: 7. The CDR3 is 13 residues long. CDR1 is LNHDA, CDR2 SQIVND, per germline (reference sequence). The CDR3 sequence: CASNSGTGEGYTF. The CDR3 coding sequence is TGTGCCAGTAACTCCGGGACAGGGGAGGGCTACACCTTC.

This chain joins TRBV28 and TRBJ2-7; D remains unclear. V lost 2 bases to trimming and J lost 1 base, with 15 bases between them. This CDR3 spans 16 amino acids. Germline lookup yields CDR1 MDHEN and CDR2 SYDVKM. The CDR3 sequence is CASSLIGRSFSYEQYF. CDR3 bases: TGTGCCAGCAGTTTAATTGGGCGCTCCTTTTCCTACGAGCAGTACTTC.

V usage is TRBV4-3 and J usage is TRBJ1-4, with D possibly TRBD1 on 6 matching bases. V shed 0 bases and J shed 6 bases, with 14 bases lying between them. Germline CDR1 reads LGHNA; CDR2 reads YSLEER. This CDR3 is built from 16 residues. The CDR3, as DNA: TGCGCCAGCAGCCAAGATTTGTCGGCAGGGGATGAAAAACTGTTTTTT. Amino acid sequence: CASSQDLSAGDEKLFF.

This clone occurred once. This sequence joins TRBV23-1 and TRBJ2-5; 8 positions match TRBD1. Being an ORF, TRBV23-1 has a function that is uncertain. With 6 bases clipped from V and 3 bases from J, the junction kept 6 bases outside the gene matches. The CDR3 extends over 14 amino acids. Here the CDR3 DNA reads TGCGCCAGCAGCCTAAGGACAGGGAAAGAGACCCAGTACTTC. Its protein is CASSLRTGKETQYF.

This clone has more than one count but fewer than ten. The V gene is TRBV5-6, the J gene TRBJ1-3; no clear D gene. Trimming removed 5 bases from V and 4 bases from J, with 10 bases in between. The CDR3 is made up of 13 amino acids. CDR1 is SGHDT and CDR2 is YYEEEE in the germline V gene. The CDR3 loop reads CASSFEEGNTIYF. DNA for the CDR3: TGTGCCAGCAGTTTTGAGGAAGGAAACACCATATATTTT.

V is TRBV6-6 and J is TRBJ1-1; D might be TRBD1 (6 bases). The germline V gene has CDR1 MNHNY and CDR2 SVGAGI (reference sequence). Trimming took 5 bases from V and 6 from J, leaving 7 bases between them. This CDR3 contains 11 residues. The CDR3 sequence is CASSQGSEAFF. CDR3 coding DNA: TGTGCCAGCAGTCAGGGGTCTGAAGCTTTCTTT.

Written as DNA, the CDR3 is TGTGCCAGCAGCAATCAGGGAAGCGCGAGAAACACCATATATTTT. Protein product: CASSNQGSARNTIYF. The chain has TRBV7-9 and TRBJ1-3, with D tentatively TRBD1 (5 bases). Germline values: CDR1 SEHNR, CDR2 FQNEAQ (reference sequence). Trimming took off 5 bases at V and 5 bases at J, with 16 bases between the two ends. This CDR3 is 15 amino acids long.

The chain uses TRBV27 and TRBJ2-7; D may be TRBD2 (5 bases). The CDR3 covers 15 residues. Per germline, CDR1 MNHEY and CDR2 SMNVEV (reference sequence). V was cut by 6 bases and J by 2 bases, with 17 bases left in between. The CDR3 region is CASRPRTARAYEQYF. CDR3 coding DNA: TGTGCCAGCAGGCCTAGGACTGCGAGGGCCTACGAGCAGTACTTC.

V usage is TRBV6-1 and J usage is TRBJ2-1; possibly TRBD2 for D (5 bases). Trimming took off 11 bases at V and 0 bases at J, with 17 bases between the two ends. CDR1 and CDR2 from the germline V gene are MNHNS and SASEGT. This CDR3 comprises 15 residues. CDR3 protein: CAVADAGLSYNEQFF. The CDR3, as DNA: TGTGCCGTCGCGGACGCGGGCCTCTCCTACAATGAGCAGTTCTTC.

The chain uses TRBV7-9 and TRBJ2-4; perhaps TRBD1 as D (6 bases). V was cut by 1 base and J by 6 bases, with 16 bases left in between. CDR3 size: 16 residues. The V gene's germline CDR1 is SEHNR and CDR2 FQNEAQ (reference sequence). CDR3 DNA: TGTGCCAGCAGCTTAGGGGCAGGGGAAGGGAGAAACATTCAGTACTTC. It specifies CASSLGAGEGRNIQYF. The variable domain in full, completed from reference TRBV7-9 and TRBJ2-4, reads DTGVSQNPRHKITKRGQNVTFRCDPISEHNRLYWYRQTLGQGPEFLTYFQNEAQLEKSRLLSDRFSAERPKGSFSTLEIQRTEQGDSAMYLCASSLGAGEGRNIQYFGAGTRLSVL.

This chain uses TRBV15 with TRBJ2-3; TRBD2 might be the D (5 bases). The germline V gene encodes CDR1 LNHNV and CDR2 YYDKDF (reference sequence). The CDR3 is 12 residues long. V was shortened by 4 bases and J by 5 bases, with 7 bases between the two germline ends. DNA of the CDR3: TGTGCCACCAGCAAGCGGCAAGATACGCAGTATTTT. This encodes CATSKRQDTQYF.

A note on this clone: A read error may account for a junction end that differs from germline. This chain connects TRBV29-1 to TRBJ2-1; 13 bases fit TRBD2. CDR3 length: 15 residues. Germline V CDR1 and CDR2: SQVTM, ANQGSEA. This CDR3 reads CSAFKGLAGRNGQFF. The CDR3 DNA is TGCAGCGCCTTCAAGGGACTAGCGGGACGGAATGGGCAGTTCTTC.

The CDR3 sequence is CASSIQLAGYNEQFF. The CDR3 bases are TGTGCCAGTAGTATCCAACTAGCGGGCTACAATGAGCAGTTCTTC. The chain uses TRBV19 and TRBJ2-1; 9 bases map to TRBD2. Germline V gene sequence: CDR1 LNHDA, CDR2 SQIVND (reference sequence). Trimming at V came to 3 bases and at J to 3 bases, leaving 3 bases not matched to a gene. CDR3 length: 15 amino acids. Full variable domain (rest looked up from reference TRBV19 and TRBJ2-1): DGGITQSPKYLFRKEGQNVTLSCEQNLNHDAMYWYRQDPGQGLRLIYYSQIVNDFQKGDIAEGYSVSREKKESFPLTVTSAQKNPTAFYLCASSIQLAGYNEQFFGPGTRLTVL.

The chain uses TRBV2 and TRBJ2-2, with 9 bases fitting TRBD1. From germline, CDR1 is SNHLY and CDR2 FYNNEI. The V gene end was trimmed by 6 bases and the J gene end by 6 bases; junction bases not matched to a gene: 11. The CDR3 sequence is 16 residues long. This chain's CDR3 is CASRKGQGRGSGELFF. The CDR3 nucleotides are TGTGCCAGCAGGAAGGGACAGGGCAGGGGGTCCGGGGAGCTGTTTTTT.

The chain recombines TRBV28 with TRBJ1-1; 8 nucleotides line up with TRBD1. V lost 7 bases to trimming and J lost 5 bases; unmatched junction nucleotides: 9. The CDR3 totals 14 residues. Germline-derived CDR1 and CDR2 are MDHEN and SYDVKM. This CDR3 reads CASKPTGDVTEAFF. The CDR3 DNA follows: TGTGCCAGCAAACCGACAGGGGATGTTACTGAAGCTTTCTTT.

This clone showed up just a few times. V and J are TRBV5-8 and TRBJ2-3, with 9 bases aligning to TRBD2. J gave up 0 bases and V 0 bases, and 2 bases lay outside the gene matches. CDR1 and CDR2 (germline): SGHTS, YDEGEE. The CDR3 consists of 16 residues. The CDR3 DNA reads TGTGCCAGCAGCTTGGGGCTAGCGGGAAGCACAGATACGCAGTATTTT. This encodes CASSLGLAGSTDTQYF.

J is TRBJ2-7 and V is TRBV7-3; unclear D gene. In germline, CDR1 is SGHTA, CDR2 FQGTGA. V lost 2 bases and J lost 4, with 9 bases in between. The CDR3 contains 13 residues. Here the CDR3 reads CASSLGVGYEQYF. The CDR3 nucleotides are TGTGCCAGCAGCTTAGGAGTCGGGTACGAGCAGTACTTC.

V usage is TRBV4-3 and J usage is TRBJ1-1, with 8 bases aligning to TRBD1. The CDR3 loop spans 15 amino acids. Looked up from germline, CDR1 is LGHNA and CDR2 is YSLEER. Trimming took 1 base from V and 5 from J; bases not matched to a gene: 6. CDR3 bases: TGCGCCAGCAGCCAAGCCCAGGGGGCGGGTACTGAAGCTTTCTTT. Its translation is CASSQAQGAGTEAFF.

The CDR3 is CASSTAGKSSYNSPLHF. The CDR3 DNA is TGTGCCAGCAGCACCGCAGGGAAAAGCTCCTATAATTCACCCCTCCACTTT. V is TRBV7-9 and J is TRBJ1-6; D is possibly TRBD1 (5 bases). V shed 5 bases and J shed 0 bases, with 14 bases lying between them. The CDR3 totals 17 residues. Per the germline V gene, CDR1 is SEHNR and CDR2 is FQNEAQ (reference sequence).

The V gene is TRBV19, the J gene TRBJ1-5, with D possibly TRBD1 on 6 matching bases. The length of the CDR3 is 14 residues. Trimming removed 4 bases at V and 3 bases at J, with 10 bases between. CDR1 and CDR2 from the germline V gene are LNHDA and SQIVND (reference sequence). The CDR3: CASSRTEFNQPQHF. DNA for the CDR3: TGTGCCAGTAGTAGGACAGAATTCAATCAGCCCCAGCATTTT.

The chain couples TRBV6-1 to TRBJ1-2; D may be TRBD1 (5 bases). Trimming removed 4 bases from V and 3 bases from J, with 18 bases in between. The CDR3 has 16 residues. Germline V gene lookup returns CDR1 MNHNS and CDR2 SASEGT. The CDR3 DNA sequence: TGTGCCAGCAGTGGAGACAGACCTCAACCCTACTATGGCTACACCTTC. Translation: CASSGDRPQPYYGYTF.

J is TRBJ2-5 and V is TRBV27; TRBD1 aligns across 9 bases. Trimming removed 5 bases from V and 10 bases from J; junction bases left unmatched: 17. This CDR3 spans 16 amino acids. CDR1 is MNHEY, CDR2 SMNVEV, per germline (reference sequence). CDR3 coding DNA: TGTGCCAGCAGTCCCAGCCCGGGGACAGGGCTTTTACGCCAGTACTTC. Translating it yields CASSPSPGTGLLRQYF.

The gene calls are TRBV28 and TRBJ1-4; no reliable D call. In germline, CDR1 is MDHEN, CDR2 SYDVKM. V was cut by 6 bases and J by 6 bases, with 11 bases left in between. The CDR3 has 13 amino acids. The CDR3 spells CASSGGMHEKLFF. As DNA, the CDR3 is TGTGCCAGCAGCGGCGGGATGCATGAAAAACTGTTTTTT.